The next 23 T cell receptor beta chains were all read from a single sample in a study of T cell repertoires in cytomegalovirus infection. These TCRs are of unknown antigen specificity. Each CDR3 protein gets one entry after TCRdb re-called the reads with MiXCR. The data contain approximately 470,000 distinct CDR3 sequences, about 44% of them seen just once; the ten biggest clones take up roughly two fifths. Sequences were derived from cultured PBMCs, sampled from culture after CMV antigen stimulation. The receptor set was obtained from a human donor in good health (CMV status not recorded). Some clones in this sample may be carry-over from other donors' samples.

V usage is TRBV29-1 and J usage is TRBJ2-4; possible D gene TRBD2, 5 bases. The germline CDR1 and CDR2 sequences are SQVTM and ANQGSEA. The CDR3 runs to 13 residues. V lost 6 bases and J lost 6, with 15 bases in between. In nucleotides, the CDR3 is TGCAGCGTCGGCGGAGGTGTAGGAAACATTCAGTACTTC. This translates into CSVGGGVGNIQYF.

The genes are TRBV12-3 or TRBV12-4 and TRBJ2-6; the D is unclear. V lost 7 bases to trimming and J lost 6 bases, with 19 bases between them. The CDR3 spans 16 residues. The CDR3 region has the DNA TGTGCCAGCACCCCTGGGCCGACTTACGTGGCCAACGTCCTGACTTTC. Residues: CASTPGPTYVANVLTF.

This clonotype was seen a handful of times. The chain combines TRBV6-5 with TRBJ2-7, with D possibly being TRBD2 (6 bases). There are 15 residues in the CDR3. V dropped 0 bases and J dropped 7 bases, with 16 bases sitting between them. Germline lookup yields CDR1 MNHEY and CDR2 SVGAGI. This CDR3 is CASSYSGGGPREQYF. CDR3 coding DNA: TGTGCCAGCAGTTACTCGGGGGGAGGCCCTAGGGAGCAGTACTTC.

This clonotype was counted between two and nine times. V gene TRBV7-8 combines with J gene TRBJ2-7; tentatively, D is TRBD2 (5 bases). The V gene's germline CDR1 is SGHVS and CDR2 FQNEAQ. The V end lost 1 base, the J end lost 0 bases, and 16 bases lay between the germline ends. The CDR3 length is 17 residues. This CDR3 reads CASSLDREGRSSYEQYF. Here the CDR3 DNA reads TGTGCCAGCAGCTTAGATCGTGAGGGCAGGAGCTCCTACGAGCAGTACTTC.

This clonotype was detected a few times. The CDR3 sequence: CASSLGGRGGYGYTF. CDR3 sequence (DNA): TGTGCCAGCAGCTTAGGCGGCAGGGGTGGCTATGGCTACACCTTC. The rearrangement links TRBV7-6 to TRBJ1-2, with a tentative D call TRBD1 (6 bases). CDR3 length: 15 residues. The V end lost 1 base, the J end lost 4 bases, and 13 bases lay between the germline ends. Germline CDR1 reads SGHVS; CDR2 reads FNYEAQ.

This clonotype was picked up many times. V is TRBV2 and J is TRBJ2-1; D gene unclear. This CDR3 comprises 13 residues. Per germline, CDR1 SNHLY and CDR2 FYNNEI. Deletions cut 3 bases from V and 4 bases from J, with 7 bases between. The CDR3 reads CASSERSYNEQFF. CDR3 nucleotide sequence: TGTGCCAGCAGTGAGCGGTCATACAATGAGCAGTTCTTC.

This clonotype was detected a few times. The V and J genes are TRBV12-3 or TRBV12-4 and TRBJ2-4, with D possibly being TRBD1 or TRBD2 (5 bases each). The length of the CDR3 is 12 residues. V lost 5 bases to trimming and J lost 9 bases, with 11 bases between them. CDR3 coding DNA: TGTGCCAGCAGTAGCCGTGGGGGCATTCAGTACTTC. It encodes CASSSRGGIQYF.

This clonotype was counted between two and nine times. The chain employs TRBV7-9 and TRBJ1-1; 7 bases line up with TRBD1. CDR3 length equals 13 residues. The V gene's germline CDR1 is SEHNR and CDR2 FQNEAQ (reference sequence). J gave up 5 bases and V 4 bases, and 4 bases lay outside the gene matches. The CDR3: CASSSSGGTEAFF. For the CDR3, the DNA is TGTGCCAGCAGCTCGTCAGGGGGTACTGAAGCTTTCTTT.

The V gene is TRBV4-3, the J gene TRBJ2-7, with TRBD2 identical over 11 bases. Germline CDR1 and CDR2: LGHNA and YSLEER. J was trimmed by 2 bases and V by 2 bases; bases with no gene match: 2. The CDR3 is made up of 15 amino acids. In DNA form, the CDR3 reads TGCGCCAGCAGCCAATCGACTAGCGGGACCTACGAGCAGTACTTC. Its protein is CASSQSTSGTYEQYF.

This sequence joins TRBV5-1 and TRBJ2-1; D gene unclear. Germline V gene lookup returns CDR1 SGHRS and CDR2 YFSETQ. Between the trimmed V and J ends, which lost 0 bases and 0 bases, there was a span of 13 bases. This CDR3 has 17 amino acids. The CDR3 protein is CASSLANGPSSYNEQFF. CDR3 coding DNA: TGCGCCAGCAGCTTGGCCAACGGCCCGAGCTCCTACAATGAGCAGTTCTTC.

The chain recombines TRBV12-3 or TRBV12-4 with TRBJ1-2; TRBD1 matches 8 bases. V dropped 10 bases and J dropped 4; count of bases not matched to a gene: 11. CDR3 size: 14 residues. The CDR3 reads CATFRAGGGYGYTF. Written as DNA, the CDR3 is TGTGCCACCTTTCGGGCAGGGGGCGGCTATGGCTACACCTTC.

J is TRBJ2-3 and V is TRBV24-1, with TRBD1 matching 7 bases. The germline CDR1 and CDR2 sequences are KGHDR and SFDVKD. The length of the CDR3 is 13 residues. The V gene end was trimmed by 9 bases and the J gene end by 1 base; junction bases not matched to a gene: 3. The CDR3 DNA sequence: TGTGCCACCCGTGGACAGGGCACAGATACGCAGTATTTT. Protein sequence: CATRGQGTDTQYF.

A word on this clonotype: An end of the junction differs from the germline gene, which may be a read error. CDR3 region: CVSSLSRVGGTDTQYF. In DNA form, the CDR3 reads TGTGTCAGCAGCTTGTCCCGGGTAGGGGGCACAGATACGCAGTATTTT. The V gene is TRBV7-8, the J gene TRBJ2-3, with TRBD1 as a possible D gene (5 bases). CDR3 length: 16 residues. Germline V gives CDR1 SGHVS, CDR2 FQNEAQ.

This clonotype was recorded at least ten times. The chain is built from TRBV2 and TRBJ2-3; weak D call: TRBD1 (7 bases). Trimming took 4 bases from V and 8 from J, leaving 19 bases between them. Germline loops: CDR1 SNHLY, CDR2 FYNNEI. This CDR3 is built from 15 residues. The CDR3, as DNA: TGTGCCAGCAGTGCGACGGAGGGAGCAGGGGGTACGCAGTATTTT. Its protein is CASSATEGAGGTQYF.

This clonotype has a single count. The chain uses TRBV7-2 and TRBJ1-2; D gene ambiguous. The CDR3 runs 15 residues. Per germline, CDR1 SGHTA and CDR2 FQGNSA. The V gene lost 2 bases and the J gene lost 4 bases, with 14 bases spanning the gap. In DNA form, the CDR3 reads TGTGCCAGCAGCTTAACCGGCGGGTCCGGCTATGGCTACACCTTC. Its translation is CASSLTGGSGYGYTF.

This chain uses TRBV7-6 with TRBJ1-4; D is uncertain. The CDR3 contains 14 residues. V lost 8 bases to trimming and J lost 10 bases, with 20 bases between them. In germline, CDR1 is SGHVS, CDR2 FNYEAQ. As DNA, the CDR3 is TGTGCCAGCCGAGGAATTACGACGGGAGGAAAACTGTTTTTT. It specifies CASRGITTGGKLFF.

This clonotype was detected only once. J is TRBJ2-7 and V is TRBV10-2; D is perhaps TRBD1 (5 bases). The CDR3 consists of 14 residues. Germline V CDR1 and CDR2: WSHSY, SAAADI. The V end was cut by 8 bases, the J end by 4 bases, with 18 bases between. The CDR3 nucleotides are TGCGCCAGCGCCCGAGGTGGGCAGGGTTACGAGCAGTACTTC. It is translated as CASARGGQGYEQYF.

The V and J genes are TRBV18 and TRBJ2-1, with 8 bases identical to TRBD2. CDR3 length: 14 residues. In germline, CDR1 is KGHSH, CDR2 LQKENI. V dropped 3 bases and J dropped 6; count of bases not matched to a gene: 4. This CDR3 reads CASSPDLAGNEQFF. In DNA, the CDR3 is TGTGCCAGCTCACCGGATCTAGCGGGCAATGAGCAGTTCTTC.

The table lists this clonotype with a few counts. For the CDR3, the DNA is TGTGCCAGCAGCTGGTACAGAGACCGGGAGCTGTTTTTT. This translates into CASSWYRDRELFF. The chain joins TRBV7-6 to TRBJ2-2; D is unclear. The CDR3 spans 13 residues. Germline V gene sequence: CDR1 SGHVS, CDR2 FNYEAQ. Deletions cut 4 bases from V and 9 bases from J, with 12 bases between.

The chain carries TRBV12-3 or TRBV12-4 and TRBJ2-3; 10 nucleotides match TRBD1. The CDR3 loop spans 14 amino acids. V gave up 7 bases and J gave up 6 bases; unmatched junction bases: 7. CDR3 sequence (DNA): TGTGCCAGCAATCCGGGACAGGGGATCGATACGCAGTATTTT. It translates to CASNPGQGIDTQYF.

Only a few counts were recorded for this clonotype. The chain has TRBV7-2 and TRBJ2-7; possibly TRBD2 for D (6 bases). Germline-derived CDR1 and CDR2 are SGHTA and FQGNSA. V shed 1 base and J shed 5 bases, with 15 bases lying between them. This CDR3 region has 15 residues. CDR3 loop: CASSLEGRGWNEQYF. CDR3 bases: TGTGCCAGCAGCTTAGAGGGACGGGGGTGGAACGAGCAGTACTTC.

This rearrangement joins TRBV7-2 to TRBJ2-3; tentative D call: TRBD2 (6 bases). V was shortened by 5 bases and J by 8 bases, with 14 bases between the two germline ends. CDR1 and CDR2 (germline): SGHTA, FQGNSA. The CDR3 covers 13 residues. In DNA form, the CDR3 reads TGTGCCAGCAGCCAGGAGGGGTTAGGTACGCAGTATTTT. Encoded protein: CASSQEGLGTQYF.

The chain has TRBV7-8 and TRBJ2-1; D gene unclear. CDR3 length: 14 residues. Germline V gene sequence: CDR1 SGHVS, CDR2 FQNEAQ. V was clipped by 1 base and J by 7 bases, with 11 bases between them. CDR3 in amino acids: CASSLGGRVNEQFF. CDR3 sequence (DNA): TGTGCCAGCAGCTTAGGTGGGCGCGTAAATGAGCAGTTCTTC.